This T cell receptor (beta chain) was recorded in a study of CD8 T cells in Susac syndrome. This CDR3 is built from 14 residues. V was cut by 4 bases and J by 6 bases, with 13 bases left in between. Germline CDR1 and CDR2: MNHEY and SMNVEV (reference sequence). Sequencing of TCR beta was performed on blood CD8+ T cells and on blood CD4+ T cells. The CD8+ and CD4+ T cells were negatively isolated, with the TEMRA cells enriched by FACS. With random hexamers, reverse transcription was performed on about 0.5 to 1 ug of RNA. TCR beta CDR3 was amplified by immunoSEQ multiplex PCR. This amplification extended across 54 Vbeta and 13 Jbeta segments. MiXCR, applied by TCRdb to the immunoSEQ multiplex PCR reads, yields one record per CDR3 protein. Counted here are more than 70,000 distinct CDR3 sequences, 85% to 95% occurring once; the ten biggest clones make up 0.25% to 0.4%.

The sequencing sample was made of CD8+ T cells from PBMCs. This receptor was identified in a human donor in good health. This chain connects TRBV27 to TRBJ1-5; possibly TRBD1 for D (6 bases). The CDR3 loop is CASSSHRESQPQHF. The CDR3 DNA follows: TGTGCCAGCAGTTCCCACAGGGAGTCTCAGCCCCAGCATTTT.